These 4 T cell receptor beta chains share one sample of origin, sequenced in a study of OX40 agonist ivuxolimab in advanced cancers. Profiled with immunoSEQ multiplex PCR; TCRdb holds only in-frame clones, not every one. The repertoire holds roughly 92,000 clones, with about 90% as singletons. Sample: CD4+ or CD8+ T cells sorted from blood, taken in a trial of the OX40 agonist ivuxolimab. The receptors derive from an adult with an advanced solid tumor such as melanoma, head and neck, liver or kidney cancer.

The chain recombines TRBV7-8 with TRBJ2-5; TRBD2 aligns across 7 bases. The J call may be mistaken, given a closer DNA end match to TRBJ2-7. This CDR3 comprises 15 residues. Germline V CDR1 and CDR2: SGHVS, FQNEAQ. In nucleotides, the CDR3 is TGTGCCAGCAGCCACTCTAGCGGAACGACCTACGAGCAGTACTTC. Amino acid sequence: CASSHSSGTTYEQYF.

The chain recombines TRBV9 with TRBJ2-5, with 9 bases identical to TRBD1. Trimming cost V 7 bases and J 5 bases; bases outside gene matches: 9. The CDR3 loop spans 14 amino acids. Germline CDR1 is SGDLS and CDR2 is YYNGEE. The chain's CDR3 is CASSTRDRVETQYF. In DNA, the CDR3 is TGTGCCAGCTCAACCCGGGACAGGGTGGAGACCCAGTACTTC.

This clone has just one count. V gene TRBV2 combines with J gene TRBJ1-4; possible D gene TRBD1, 5 bases. The CDR3 contains 15 residues. The ends were cut back, 7 bases at V and 5 bases at J, with 17 bases in the middle. Germline CDR1 reads SNHLY; CDR2 reads FYNNEI. The CDR3 sequence is CASTPGWGMNEKLFF. DNA of the CDR3: TGTGCCAGCACCCCTGGGTGGGGCATGAATGAAAAACTGTTTTTT.

The chain links TRBV6-5 to TRBJ2-7, with no clear D. Trimming took 5 bases from V and 2 from J, leaving 4 bases between them. The CDR3 has 11 residues. Looked up from germline, CDR1 is MNHEY and CDR2 is SVGAGI. CDR3: CASSTTYEQYF. The CDR3 DNA reads TGTGCCAGCAGTACCACCTACGAGCAGTACTTC.